Reported below is one TCR beta chain. From germline, CDR1 is SEHNR and CDR2 FQNEAQ (reference sequence). This CDR3 spans 15 amino acids. The V and J ends lost 5 bases and 8 bases, in that order; junction bases with no gene match: 13. These data originate in a study of blood T cell repertoires in COVID-19. Study processing details: Estimates of nucleated cell counts were drawn from the amplification of reference gene primers. Clones were read by immunoSEQ multiplex PCR, and TCRdb kept only the in-frame ones, dropping some. V and J calls and clone size are copied from that table; D and trimming were computed from the DNA. The table records around 67,000 clones, about 83% of them present only once.

Sequencing was carried out using peripheral blood. This rearrangement joins TRBV7-9 to TRBJ1-1; TRBD1 matches at 8 bases. The receptor was isolated from a man in his fifties or sixties with active COVID-19. CDR3 in DNA: TGTGCCAGCAGCCCGCCACAGGGGGGAGGTCGAGAAGCTTTCTTT. It codes for CASSPPQGGGREAFF.